Listed here are 18 T cell receptor beta chains from one sample, sequenced in a study of control samples from healthy donors and cancer patients. Data came from immunoSEQ multiplex PCR; TCRdb stores just in-frame clones and leaves some out. The profile covers 350,000 to 450,000 clones, with 75% to 95% appearing a single time and more than 6% taken by the ten largest. Sequencing was performed on PBMCs. Receptor source: a man aged 40-50 years with head and neck cancer.

V is TRBV7-6 and J is TRBJ1-3; 8 bases fit TRBD1. The germline V gene encodes CDR1 SGHVS and CDR2 FNYEAQ. Trimming at V came to 5 bases and at J to 0 bases, leaving 15 bases not matched to a gene. This CDR3 region has 19 residues. CDR3 in DNA: TGTGCCAGCAGCCAGGGTTTTCAGGACAGGGATGGCTCTGGAAACACCATATATTTT. Amino acids: CASSQGFQDRDGSGNTIYF. Full variable domain (remainder filled in from reference TRBV7-6 and TRBJ1-3): GAGVSQSPRYKVTKRGQDVALRCDPISGHVSLYWYRQALGQGPEFLTYFNYEAQQDKSGLPNDRFSAERPEGSISTLTIQRTEQRDSAMYRCASSQGFQDRDGSGNTIYFGEGSWLTVV.

This chain uses TRBV7-9 with TRBJ2-1, with 7 nucleotides matching TRBD1. In germline, CDR1 is SEHNR, CDR2 FQNEAQ (reference sequence). This CDR3 comprises 17 residues. The V segment lost 6 bases and the J segment 4 bases; nucleotides outside the gene matches: 15. This chain's CDR3 is CASSPPGTAPTYNEQFF. CDR3 in DNA: TGTGCCAGCAGTCCCCCCGGGACAGCACCAACATACAATGAGCAGTTCTTC.

This chain connects TRBV9 to TRBJ2-7; D tentatively reads TRBD1 or TRBD2 (5 bases each). CDR1 and CDR2 from the germline V gene are SGDLS and YYNGEE. The V end lost 4 bases, the J end lost 2 bases, and 16 bases lay between the germline ends. The CDR3 runs to 15 residues. CDR3 coding DNA: TGTGCCAGCAGCCAAGCTGGGGACGGACCCTACGAGCAGTACTTC. This codes for CASSQAGDGPYEQYF.

The chain couples TRBV5-4 to TRBJ1-5; D is perhaps TRBD1 (5 bases). Germline V CDR1 and CDR2: SGHNT, YYREEE (reference sequence). V was pared by 0 bases and J by 6 bases, with 19 bases between. The CDR3 is 17 amino acids. CDR3 protein: CASSLGGPAGAGQPQHF. CDR3 bases: TGTGCCAGCAGCTTGGGTGGGCCGGCCGGGGCCGGTCAGCCCCAGCATTTT.

The rearrangement joins TRBV10-3 to TRBJ2-3, with D maybe TRBD2 (5 bases). The CDR3 is 15 amino acids. CDR1 is ENHRY, CDR2 SYGVKD, per germline. V gave up 10 bases and J gave up 2 bases, with 19 bases separating them. CDR3 in DNA: TGTGCCACCCGGGGAGCCCCAACATCCACAGATACGCAGTATTTT. Translating it yields CATRGAPTSTDTQYF.

This chain uses TRBV18 with TRBJ1-5; D is unresolved. V lost 5 bases and J 3 bases, leaving 8 bases between the germline ends. CDR3 length equals 13 residues. CDR1 is KGHSH, CDR2 LQKENI, per germline. CDR3 coding DNA: TGTGCCAGCTCAGGGTATACCAATCAGCCCCAGCATTTT. It encodes CASSGYTNQPQHF.

The rearrangement uses TRBV5-4 and TRBJ1-5; no reliable D call. The CDR3 is 13 amino acids. V lost 0 bases and J 7 bases, leaving 8 bases between the germline ends. Germline V gene lookup returns CDR1 SGHNT and CDR2 YYREEE (reference sequence). CDR3 DNA sequence: TGTGCCAGCAGCTTGGGGAATAGCCAGCCCCAGCATTTT. It codes for CASSLGNSQPQHF.

The chain joins TRBV7-6 to TRBJ2-3; TRBD2 matches at 9 bases. The CDR3 is 15 residues long. The ends lost 6 bases at V and 5 bases at J; junction bases unmatched: 9. CDR1 and CDR2 (germline): SGHVS, FNYEAQ. The DNA of the CDR3 is TGTGCCAGCAGATCGGCGATTAGCGGGGGAGATACGCAGTATTTT. It translates to CASRSAISGGDTQYF.

This rearrangement joins TRBV28 to TRBJ2-7; D ambiguous. Germline CDR1 reads MDHEN; CDR2 reads SYDVKM. The CDR3 contains 12 residues. The V end was cut by 3 bases, the J end by 4 bases, with 7 bases between. The CDR3 region is CASSFDRYEQYF. As DNA, the CDR3 is TGTGCCAGCAGTTTCGATCGATACGAGCAGTACTTC.

The V and J genes are TRBV3-1 (or the pseudogene TRBV3-2) and TRBJ2-7; D unresolved. Germline V gives CDR1 LGHDT, CDR2 YNNKEL (reference sequence). This CDR3 is 17 amino acids long. The V end lost 6 bases, the J end lost 2 bases, and 23 bases lay between the germline ends. The CDR3 nucleotides read TGTGCCAGCAGGGATTGTGCGAGGACCGATAAGCCCTACGAGCAGTACTTC. Its protein is CASRDCARTDKPYEQYF.

This chain links TRBV6-5 with TRBJ1-6, with D tentatively TRBD1 (5 bases). The CDR3 consists of 15 residues. Trimming shortened V by 7 bases and J by 8 bases, and 18 bases separated the two germline ends. Germline lookup yields CDR1 MNHEY and CDR2 SVGAGI. CDR3 in amino acids: CASTYNGGTHSPLHF. DNA for the CDR3: TGTGCCAGCACCTATAACGGGGGGACCCATTCACCCCTCCACTTT.

The gene calls are TRBV10-1 and TRBJ1-1, with no clear D. Germline V CDR1 and CDR2: WNHNN, SYGVQD (reference sequence). V lost 6 bases to trimming and J lost 2 bases, with 10 bases between them. The CDR3 has 13 amino acids. The CDR3 loop is CASSLRYNTEAFF. CDR3 in DNA: TGCGCCAGCAGCCTACGTTATAACACTGAAGCTTTCTTT.

The chain couples TRBV5-6 to TRBJ2-7; TRBD2 aligns across 14 bases. V dropped 4 bases and J dropped 3; count of bases not matched to a gene: 3. The germline V gene encodes CDR1 SGHDT and CDR2 YYEEEE. The CDR3 runs 15 residues. The CDR3 loop reads CASSRGLAGVYEQYF. The CDR3 region has the DNA TGTGCCAGCAGCAGGGGACTAGCGGGAGTCTACGAGCAGTACTTC. The entire variable domain, with the rest obtained from reference TRBV5-6 and TRBJ2-7, is as follows: DAGVTQSPTHLIKTRGQQVTLRCSPKSGHDTVSWYQQALGQGPQFIFQYYEEEERQRGNFPDRFSGHQFPNYSSELNVNALLLGDSALYLCASSRGLAGVYEQYFGPGTRLTVT.

Comment on this clone: In the same sample, other DNA sequences code for this CDR3. The chain uses TRBV12-3 or TRBV12-4 and TRBJ1-6; D is undetermined. The ends were cut back, 3 bases at V and 6 bases at J, with 3 bases in the middle. This CDR3 region has 12 residues. The DNA of the CDR3 is TGTGCCAGCAGTTTCGGTAATTCACCCCTCCACTTT. Encoded protein: CASSFGNSPLHF.

This clone appeared once. The rearrangement joins TRBV12-5 to TRBJ2-5; D ambiguous. Germline CDR1 and CDR2: LGHNT and FRNRAP. The CDR3 contains 13 residues. Trimming removed 2 bases at V and 2 bases at J, with 6 bases between. The CDR3 DNA reads TGTGCTAGTGGTTTGTCCCCTCAAGAGACCCAGTACTTC. Amino acid sequence: CASGLSPQETQYF. The whole variable domain, remainder taken from reference TRBV12-5 and TRBJ2-5, is DARVTQTPRHKVTEMGQEVTMRCQPILGHNTVFWYRQTMMQGLELLAYFRNRAPLDDSGMPKDRFSAEMPDATLATLKIQPSEPRDSAVYFCASGLSPQETQYFGPGTRLLVL.

The rearrangement joins TRBV7-9 to TRBJ2-5, with 8 bases identical to TRBD2. V was clipped by 1 base and J by 5 bases; unmatched bases: 9. The CDR3 sequence is 16 residues long. Looked up from germline, CDR1 is SEHNR and CDR2 is FQNEAQ (reference sequence). The CDR3 nucleotides read TGTGCCAGCAGCTTAGGTGTGTCGGGGGGGCAGGAGACCCAGTACTTC. Translation: CASSLGVSGGQETQYF.

The chain is built from TRBV3-1 (or the pseudogene TRBV3-2) and TRBJ1-4; no definite D call. The CDR3 is 13 amino acids. CDR1 and CDR2 from the germline V gene are LGHDT and YNNKEL (reference sequence). Trimming removed 6 bases from V and 4 bases from J, with 9 bases in between. CDR3 residues: CASRSAYNEKLFF. In nucleotides, the CDR3 is TGTGCCAGCAGATCAGCATATAATGAAAAACTGTTTTTT.

The chain employs TRBV30 and TRBJ1-4; no reliable D call. Germline V gene sequence: CDR1 GTSNPN, CDR2 SVGIG (reference sequence). The V and J ends lost 2 bases and 4 bases respectively, with 2 bases between them. The length of the CDR3 is 11 residues. Here the CDR3 DNA reads TGTGCCTGGAGTAGTAATGAAAAACTGTTTTTT. Its translation is CAWSSNEKLFF.